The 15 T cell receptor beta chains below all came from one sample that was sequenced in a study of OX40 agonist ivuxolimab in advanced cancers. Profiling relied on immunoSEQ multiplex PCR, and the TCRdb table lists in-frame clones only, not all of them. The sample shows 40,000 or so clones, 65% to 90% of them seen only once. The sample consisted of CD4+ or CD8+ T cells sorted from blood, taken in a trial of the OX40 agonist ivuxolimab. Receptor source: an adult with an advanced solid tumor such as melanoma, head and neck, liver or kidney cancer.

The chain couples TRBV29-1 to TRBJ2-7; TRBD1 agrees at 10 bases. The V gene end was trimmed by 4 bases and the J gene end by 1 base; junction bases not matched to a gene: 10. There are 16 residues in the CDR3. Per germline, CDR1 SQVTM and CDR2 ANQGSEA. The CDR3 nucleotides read TGCAGCGTTGTGGACCCCGACAGGGGGCAATCCTACGAGCAGTACTTC. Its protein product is CSVVDPDRGQSYEQYF.

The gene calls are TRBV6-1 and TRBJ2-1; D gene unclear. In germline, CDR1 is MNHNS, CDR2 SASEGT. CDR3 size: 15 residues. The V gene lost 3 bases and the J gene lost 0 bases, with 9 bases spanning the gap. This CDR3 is CASSDSPSSYNEQFF. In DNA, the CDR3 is TGTGCCAGCAGTGACTCGCCCAGCTCCTACAATGAGCAGTTCTTC.

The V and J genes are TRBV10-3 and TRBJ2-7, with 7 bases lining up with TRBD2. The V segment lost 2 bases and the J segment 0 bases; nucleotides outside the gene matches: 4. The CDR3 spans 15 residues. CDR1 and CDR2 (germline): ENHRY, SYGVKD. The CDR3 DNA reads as TGTGCCATCAGTGAGGGACTAGTGAGCTCCTACGAGCAGTACTTC. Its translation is CAISEGLVSSYEQYF.

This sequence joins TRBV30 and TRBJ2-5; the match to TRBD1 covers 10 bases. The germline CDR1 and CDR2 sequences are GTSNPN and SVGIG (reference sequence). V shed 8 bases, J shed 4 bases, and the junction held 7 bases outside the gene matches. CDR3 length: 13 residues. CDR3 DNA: TGTGCCAACGGACAGGGGGGACGAGAGACCCAGTACTTC. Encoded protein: CANGQGGRETQYF.

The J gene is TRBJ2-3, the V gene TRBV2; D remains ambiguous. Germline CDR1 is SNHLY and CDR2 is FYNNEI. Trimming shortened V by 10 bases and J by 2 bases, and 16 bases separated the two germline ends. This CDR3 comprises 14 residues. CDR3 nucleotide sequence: TGTGCCACCCTTAAAGGAGCCTTCACAGATACGCAGTATTTT. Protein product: CATLKGAFTDTQYF.

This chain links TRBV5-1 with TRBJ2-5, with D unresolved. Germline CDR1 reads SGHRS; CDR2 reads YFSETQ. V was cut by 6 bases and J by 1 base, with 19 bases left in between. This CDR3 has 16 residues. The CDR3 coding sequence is TGCGCCAGCACCCTCGAGAAGCCGGCGACCCAAGAGACCCAGTACTTC. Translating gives CASTLEKPATQETQYF.

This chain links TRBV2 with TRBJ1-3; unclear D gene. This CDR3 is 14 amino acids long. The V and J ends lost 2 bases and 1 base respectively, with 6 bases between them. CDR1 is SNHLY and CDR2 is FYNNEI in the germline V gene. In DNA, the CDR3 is TGTGCCAGCAGTGAACCCCGTTCTGGAAACACCATATATTTT. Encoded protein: CASSEPRSGNTIYF.

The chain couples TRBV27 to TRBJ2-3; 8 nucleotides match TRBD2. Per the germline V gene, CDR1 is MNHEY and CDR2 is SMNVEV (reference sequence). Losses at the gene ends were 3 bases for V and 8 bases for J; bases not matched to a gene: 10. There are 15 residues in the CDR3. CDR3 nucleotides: TGTGCCAGCAGTTTTGAGTTGGCGGGAGGCGGTACGCAGTATTTT. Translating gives CASSFELAGGGTQYF.

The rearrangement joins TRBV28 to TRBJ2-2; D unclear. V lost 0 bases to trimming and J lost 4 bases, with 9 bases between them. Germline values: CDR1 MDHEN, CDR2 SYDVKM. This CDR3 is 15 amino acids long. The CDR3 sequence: CASSLWRFGTGELFF. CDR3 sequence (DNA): TGTGCCAGCAGTTTATGGCGTTTCGGCACCGGGGAGCTGTTTTTT.

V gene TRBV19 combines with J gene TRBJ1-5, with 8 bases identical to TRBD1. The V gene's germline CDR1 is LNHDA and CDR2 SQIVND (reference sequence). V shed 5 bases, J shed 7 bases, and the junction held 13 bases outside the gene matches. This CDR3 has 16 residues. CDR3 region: CASSAVQGAFGQPQHF. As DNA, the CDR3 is TGTGCCAGTAGTGCGGTCCAGGGGGCGTTTGGACAGCCCCAGCATTTT.

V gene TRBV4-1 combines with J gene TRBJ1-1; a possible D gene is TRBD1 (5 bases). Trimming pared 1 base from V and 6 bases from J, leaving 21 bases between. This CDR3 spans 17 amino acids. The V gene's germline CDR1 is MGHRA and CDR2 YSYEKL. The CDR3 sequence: CASSQGSGRGTGSEAFF. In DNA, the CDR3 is TGCGCCAGCAGCCAAGGTTCAGGGCGGGGTACGGGGTCTGAAGCTTTCTTT.

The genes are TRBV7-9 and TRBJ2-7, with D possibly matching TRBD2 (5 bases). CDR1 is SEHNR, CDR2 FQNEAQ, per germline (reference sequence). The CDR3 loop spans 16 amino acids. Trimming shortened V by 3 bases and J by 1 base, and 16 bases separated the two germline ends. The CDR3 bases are TGTGCCAGCAGCTTCTCAAGTTTAAGGGAGTCCTACGAGCAGTACTTC. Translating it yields CASSFSSLRESYEQYF. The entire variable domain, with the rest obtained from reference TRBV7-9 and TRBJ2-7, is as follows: DTGVSQNPRHKITKRGQNVTFRCDPISEHNRLYWYRQTLGQGPEFLTYFQNEAQLEKSRLLSDRFSAERPKGSFSTLEIQRTEQGDSAMYLCASSFSSLRESYEQYFGPGTRLTVT.

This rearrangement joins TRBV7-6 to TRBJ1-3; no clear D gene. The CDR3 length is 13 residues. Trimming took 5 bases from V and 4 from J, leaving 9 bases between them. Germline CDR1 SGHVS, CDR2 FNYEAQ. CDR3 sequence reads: CASSLSDGNTIYF. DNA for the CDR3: TGTGCCAGCAGCCTGTCAGACGGAAACACCATATATTTT.

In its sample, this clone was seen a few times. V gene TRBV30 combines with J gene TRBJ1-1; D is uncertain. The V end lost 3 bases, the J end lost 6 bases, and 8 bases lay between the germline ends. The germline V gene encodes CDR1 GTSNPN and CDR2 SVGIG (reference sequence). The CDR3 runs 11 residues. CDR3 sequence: CAWRRVPEAFF. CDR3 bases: TGTGCCTGGAGGCGCGTACCTGAAGCTTTCTTT.

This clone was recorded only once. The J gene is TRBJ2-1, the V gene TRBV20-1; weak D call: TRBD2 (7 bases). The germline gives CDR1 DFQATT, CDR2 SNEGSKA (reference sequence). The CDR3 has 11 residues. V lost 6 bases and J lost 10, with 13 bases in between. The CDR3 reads CSALSGGEQFF. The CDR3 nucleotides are TGCAGTGCGCTTTCGGGGGGCGAGCAGTTCTTC.